The clone carrying this T cell receptor beta chain was recorded a few times. The data derive from a study of blood T cell repertoires in COVID-19. For the study at large: Both acute and convalescent COVID-19 samples were obtained from the United States, Italy and Spain.

The CDR3 is 17 amino acids. V gave up 0 bases and J gave up 1 base, with 16 bases separating them. CDR1 is MGHRA and CDR2 is YSYEKL in the germline V gene. Original data processing: By means of reference gene primer amplification, nucleated cell counts were estimated. Sequencing used immunoSEQ multiplex PCR; TCRdb keeps in-frame clones, though not all of them. V and J calls and clone size are copied from that table; D and trimming were computed from the DNA. The sample carries under 95,000 clones, 75% to 90% recorded once. The V call is TRBV4-1, the J call TRBJ2-7, with D perhaps TRBD2 (5 bases). Material for sequencing was peripheral blood. This TCR came from a woman older than 75 with acute or convalescent COVID-19. CDR3: CASSQDREGPISYEQYF. The CDR3 DNA reads TGCGCCAGCAGCCAAGATCGGGAAGGGCCGATATCCTACGAGCAGTACTTC.